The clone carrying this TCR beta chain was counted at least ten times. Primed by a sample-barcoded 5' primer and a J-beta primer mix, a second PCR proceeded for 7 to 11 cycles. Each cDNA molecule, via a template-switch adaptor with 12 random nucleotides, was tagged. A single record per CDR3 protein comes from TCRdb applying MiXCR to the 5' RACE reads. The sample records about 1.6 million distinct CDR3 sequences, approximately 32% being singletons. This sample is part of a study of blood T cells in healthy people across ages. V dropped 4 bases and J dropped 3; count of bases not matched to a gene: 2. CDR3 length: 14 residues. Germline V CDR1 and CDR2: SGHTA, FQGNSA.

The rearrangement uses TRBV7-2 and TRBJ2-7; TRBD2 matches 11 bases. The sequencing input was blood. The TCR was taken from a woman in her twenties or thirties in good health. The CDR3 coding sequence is TGTGCCAGCAGCTCGGGACTAGCGGTCTACGAGCAGTACTTC. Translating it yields CASSSGLAVYEQYF.